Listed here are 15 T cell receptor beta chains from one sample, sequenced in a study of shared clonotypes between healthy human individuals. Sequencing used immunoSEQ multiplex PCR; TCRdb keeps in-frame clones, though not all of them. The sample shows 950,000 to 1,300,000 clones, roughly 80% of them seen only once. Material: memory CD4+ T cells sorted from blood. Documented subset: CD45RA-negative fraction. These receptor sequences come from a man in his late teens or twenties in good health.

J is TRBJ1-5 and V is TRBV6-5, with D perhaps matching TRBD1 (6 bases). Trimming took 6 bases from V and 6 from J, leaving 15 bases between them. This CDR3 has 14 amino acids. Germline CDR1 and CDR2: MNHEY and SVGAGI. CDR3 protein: CASSRRGGSQPQHF. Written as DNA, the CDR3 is TGTGCCAGCAGCCGCAGAGGGGGTAGTCAGCCCCAGCATTTT.

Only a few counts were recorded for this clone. CDR3 amino acids: CASSATGEKLFF. CDR3 DNA sequence: TGTGCCAGCAGCGCAACAGGAGAAAAACTGTTTTTT. The V call is TRBV25-1, the J call TRBJ1-4; the D gene is possibly TRBD1 (5 bases). Germline V gene lookup returns CDR1 MGHDK and CDR2 SYGVNS. This CDR3 spans 12 amino acids. The V end lost 6 bases, the J end lost 8 bases, and 10 bases lay between the germline ends.

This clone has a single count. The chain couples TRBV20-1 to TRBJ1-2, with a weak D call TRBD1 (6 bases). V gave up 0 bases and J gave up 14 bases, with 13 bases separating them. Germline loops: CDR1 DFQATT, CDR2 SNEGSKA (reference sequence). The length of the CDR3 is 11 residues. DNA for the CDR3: TGCAGTGCTAGAGACAACAGGGTGGATACCTTC. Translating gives CSARDNRVDTF.

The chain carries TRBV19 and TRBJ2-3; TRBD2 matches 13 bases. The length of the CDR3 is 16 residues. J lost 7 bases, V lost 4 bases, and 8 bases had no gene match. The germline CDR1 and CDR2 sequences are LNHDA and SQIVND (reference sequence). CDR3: CASSTGLAGKANTQYF. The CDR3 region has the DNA TGTGCCAGTAGTACGGGACTAGCGGGAAAGGCCAATACGCAGTATTTT.

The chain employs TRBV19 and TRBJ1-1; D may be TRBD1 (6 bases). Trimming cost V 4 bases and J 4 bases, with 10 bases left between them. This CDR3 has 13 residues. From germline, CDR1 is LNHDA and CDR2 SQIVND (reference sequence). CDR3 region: CASSTGQTTEAFF. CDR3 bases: TGTGCCAGTAGTACCGGACAGACCACTGAAGCTTTCTTT.

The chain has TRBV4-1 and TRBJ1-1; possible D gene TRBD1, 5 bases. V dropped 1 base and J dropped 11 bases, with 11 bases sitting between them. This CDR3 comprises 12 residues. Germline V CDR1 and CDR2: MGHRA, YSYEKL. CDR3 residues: CASSQVGVRAFF. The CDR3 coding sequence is TGCGCCAGCAGCCAAGTGGGGGTACGCGCTTTCTTT.

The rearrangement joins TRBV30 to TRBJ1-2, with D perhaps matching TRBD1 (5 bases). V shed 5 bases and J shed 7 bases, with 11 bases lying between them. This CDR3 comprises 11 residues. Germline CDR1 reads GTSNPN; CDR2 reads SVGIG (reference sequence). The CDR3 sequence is CAWDVGGGYTF. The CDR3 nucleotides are TGTGCCTGGGACGTTGGGGGTGGCTACACCTTC.

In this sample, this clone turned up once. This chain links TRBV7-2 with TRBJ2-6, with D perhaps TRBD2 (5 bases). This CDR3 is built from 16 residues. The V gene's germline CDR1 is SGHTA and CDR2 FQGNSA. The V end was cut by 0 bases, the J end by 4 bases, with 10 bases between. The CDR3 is CASSLARAAGANVLTF. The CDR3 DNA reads TGTGCCAGCAGCTTAGCGAGGGCGGCGGGGGCCAACGTCCTGACTTTC.

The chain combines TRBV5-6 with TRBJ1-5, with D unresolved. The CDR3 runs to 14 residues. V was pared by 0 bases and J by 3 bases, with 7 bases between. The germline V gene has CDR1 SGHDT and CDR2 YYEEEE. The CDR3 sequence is CASSLGKFNQPQHF. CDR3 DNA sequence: TGTGCCAGCAGCTTGGGGAAGTTCAATCAGCCCCAGCATTTT.

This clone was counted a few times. The CDR3 nucleotides are TGTGCCAGCAGCGGACGACAGGGGGCTGGAAACACCATATATTTT. Translation: CASSGRQGAGNTIYF. V and J are TRBV9 and TRBJ1-3; TRBD1 matches 9 bases. J gave up 2 bases and V 3 bases, and 3 bases lay outside the gene matches. The CDR3 consists of 15 residues. Germline loops: CDR1 SGDLS, CDR2 YYNGEE.

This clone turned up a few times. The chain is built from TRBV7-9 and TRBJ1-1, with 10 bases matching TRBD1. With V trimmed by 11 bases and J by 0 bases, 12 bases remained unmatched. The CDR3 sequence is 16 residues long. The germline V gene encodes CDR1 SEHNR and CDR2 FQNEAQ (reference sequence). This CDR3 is CAGSGTGARMNTEAFF. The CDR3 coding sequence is TGTGCCGGTTCCGGGACAGGGGCCCGAATGAACACTGAAGCTTTCTTT.

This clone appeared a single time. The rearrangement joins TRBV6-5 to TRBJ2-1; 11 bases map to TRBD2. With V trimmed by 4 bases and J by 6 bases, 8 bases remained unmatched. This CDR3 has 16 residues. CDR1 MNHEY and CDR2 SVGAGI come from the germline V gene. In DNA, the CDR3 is TGTGCCAGCAGTTCCCTCCTAGCGGGAGGACCCAATGAGCAGTTCTTC. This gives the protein CASSSLLAGGPNEQFF.

The CDR3 coding sequence is TGTGCCAGCTCGCTTGAAAGTTCACCCCTCCACTTT. Its protein is CASSLESSPLHF. This rearrangement joins TRBV18 to TRBJ1-6; no reliable D call. Trimming took 6 bases from V and 9 from J, leaving 9 bases between them. CDR1 is KGHSH and CDR2 is LQKENI in the germline V gene. The CDR3 spans 12 residues.

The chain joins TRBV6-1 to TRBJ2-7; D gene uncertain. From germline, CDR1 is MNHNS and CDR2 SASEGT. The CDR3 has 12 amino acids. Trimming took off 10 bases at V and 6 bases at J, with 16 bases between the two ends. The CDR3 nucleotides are TGTGCCACTGCCCAGAACCGTGGCGAGCAGTACTTC. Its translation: CATAQNRGEQYF.

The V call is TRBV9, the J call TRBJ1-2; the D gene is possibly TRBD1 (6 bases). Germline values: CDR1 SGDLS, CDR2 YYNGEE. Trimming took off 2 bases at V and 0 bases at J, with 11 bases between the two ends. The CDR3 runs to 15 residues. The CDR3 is CASSVRGATNYGYTF. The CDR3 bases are TGTGCCAGCAGCGTTCGGGGGGCGACTAACTATGGCTACACCTTC.